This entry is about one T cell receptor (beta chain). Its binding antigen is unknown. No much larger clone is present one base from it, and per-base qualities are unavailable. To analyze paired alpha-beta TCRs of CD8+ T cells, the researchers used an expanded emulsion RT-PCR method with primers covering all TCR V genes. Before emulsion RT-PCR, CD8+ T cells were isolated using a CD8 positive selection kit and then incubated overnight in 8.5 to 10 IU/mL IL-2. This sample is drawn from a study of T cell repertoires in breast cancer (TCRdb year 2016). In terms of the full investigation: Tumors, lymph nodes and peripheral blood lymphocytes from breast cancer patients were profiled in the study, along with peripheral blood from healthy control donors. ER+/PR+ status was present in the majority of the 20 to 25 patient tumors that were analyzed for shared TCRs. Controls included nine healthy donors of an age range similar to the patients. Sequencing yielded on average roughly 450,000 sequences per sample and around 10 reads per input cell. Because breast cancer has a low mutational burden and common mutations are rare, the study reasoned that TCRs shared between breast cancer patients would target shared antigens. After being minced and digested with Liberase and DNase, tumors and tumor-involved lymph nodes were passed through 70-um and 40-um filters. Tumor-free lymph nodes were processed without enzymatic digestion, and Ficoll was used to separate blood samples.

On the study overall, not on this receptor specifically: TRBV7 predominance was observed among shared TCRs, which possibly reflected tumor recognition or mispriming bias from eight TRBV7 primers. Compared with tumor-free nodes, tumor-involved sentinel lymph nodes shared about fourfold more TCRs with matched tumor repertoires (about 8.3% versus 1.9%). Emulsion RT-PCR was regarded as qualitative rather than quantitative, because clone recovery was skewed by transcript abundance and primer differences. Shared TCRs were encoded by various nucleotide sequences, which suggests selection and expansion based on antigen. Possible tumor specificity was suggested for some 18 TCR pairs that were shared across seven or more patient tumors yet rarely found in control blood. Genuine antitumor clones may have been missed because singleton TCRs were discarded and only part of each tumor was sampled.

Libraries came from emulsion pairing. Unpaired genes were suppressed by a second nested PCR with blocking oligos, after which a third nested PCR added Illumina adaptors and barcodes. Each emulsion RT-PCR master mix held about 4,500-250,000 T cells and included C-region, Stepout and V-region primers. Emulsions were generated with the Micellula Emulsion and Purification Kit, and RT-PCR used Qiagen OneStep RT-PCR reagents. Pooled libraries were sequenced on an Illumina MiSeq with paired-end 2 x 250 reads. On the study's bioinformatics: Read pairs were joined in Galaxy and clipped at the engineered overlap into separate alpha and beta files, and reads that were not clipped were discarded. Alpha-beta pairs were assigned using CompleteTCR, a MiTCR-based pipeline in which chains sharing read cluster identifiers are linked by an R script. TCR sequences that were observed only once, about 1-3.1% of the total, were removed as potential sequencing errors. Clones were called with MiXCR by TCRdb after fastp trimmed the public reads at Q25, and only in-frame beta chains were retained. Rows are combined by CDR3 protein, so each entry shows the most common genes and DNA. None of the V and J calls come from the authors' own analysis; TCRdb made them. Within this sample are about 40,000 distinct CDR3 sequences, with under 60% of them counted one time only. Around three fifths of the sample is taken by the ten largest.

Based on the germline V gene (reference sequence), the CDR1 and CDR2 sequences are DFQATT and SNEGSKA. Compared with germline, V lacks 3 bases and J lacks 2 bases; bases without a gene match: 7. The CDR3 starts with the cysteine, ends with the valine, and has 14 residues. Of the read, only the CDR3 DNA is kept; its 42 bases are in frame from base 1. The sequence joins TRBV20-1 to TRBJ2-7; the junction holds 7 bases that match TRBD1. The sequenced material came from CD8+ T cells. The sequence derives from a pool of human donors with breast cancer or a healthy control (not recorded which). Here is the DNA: TGCAGTGCTAGCCGGGACAGCAGTACCTACGAGCAGTACGTC. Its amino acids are CSASRDSSTYEQYV.